These 22 T cell receptor beta chains were sequenced from one sample in a study of Ad26.COV2.S vaccination and SARS-CoV-2 variants (dated by TCRdb to the early 2020s). Library method: the immunoSEQ multiplex PCR assay. The immuneACCESS repertoire file appears here via TCRdb, limited to in-frame rearrangements. These files lack a portion of the clones; in checked studies, under half of the deficit traces to unresolved V genes, and the cause of the others is not known. The sample records 410,000 or so clones, 92% of which are singletons. Of the sample, more than 1.5% is held by the ten largest clones. The sample's treatment or condition label, in plain terms: roughly 18 received Ad26.COV2.S at low or high dose, single or two shots; several received placebo; per-sample allocation not given. Repertoires of vaccine and placebo recipients were sequenced from samples taken on day 63 after the first injection.

The sample in question was peripheral blood, obtained in a trial of Ad26.COV2.S vaccine versus placebo. The receptor source for this set is a person aged 18-65 years who received the Ad26.COV2.S COVID-19 vaccine or a placebo.

Only a few counts were recorded for this clone. This chain joins TRBV28 and TRBJ1-5, with D uncertain. The CDR3 is 16 residues long. V lost 3 bases to trimming and J lost 2 bases, with 14 bases between them. Germline V lookup: CDR1 MDHEN, CDR2 SYDVKM. The CDR3 DNA is TGTGCCAGCAGTTTTGGACTTCTGCTGGGCAATCAGCCCCAGCATTTT. Its translation is CASSFGLLLGNQPQHF.

This clone was observed a single time. V usage is TRBV19 and J usage is TRBJ1-1, with D unresolved. The V and J ends lost 6 bases and 0 bases respectively, with 17 bases between them. Germline CDR1 reads LNHDA; CDR2 reads SQIVND (reference sequence). CDR3 length equals 16 residues. This CDR3 reads CASRPTLGAVNTEAFF. The CDR3 nucleotides are TGTGCCAGTAGACCAACACTGGGAGCGGTGAACACTGAAGCTTTCTTT. The variable domain in full, completed from reference TRBV19 and TRBJ1-1, reads DGGITQSPKYLFRKEGQNVTLSCEQNLNHDAMYWYRQDPGQGLRLIYYSQIVNDFQKGDIAEGYSVSREKKESFPLTVTSAQKNPTAFYLCASRPTLGAVNTEAFFGQGTRLTVV.

V is TRBV30 and J is TRBJ2-7, with D hard to call. The germline gives CDR1 GTSNPN, CDR2 SVGIG (reference sequence). CDR3 size: 12 residues. Deletions cut 2 bases from V and 4 bases from J, with 9 bases between. CDR3 coding DNA: TGTGCCTGGAGTTCGATGGGTTACGAGCAGTACTTC. Amino acid sequence: CAWSSMGYEQYF.

This clone was counted a single time. The V and J genes are TRBV19 and TRBJ1-1; D is unresolved. Trimming removed 3 bases from V and 3 bases from J, with 11 bases in between. Germline V gives CDR1 LNHDA, CDR2 SQIVND (reference sequence). The CDR3 totals 14 residues. The CDR3 is CASSMDVEDTEAFF. CDR3 sequence (DNA): TGTGCCAGTAGTATGGATGTGGAGGACACTGAAGCTTTCTTT.

V usage is TRBV4-3 and J usage is TRBJ1-4; D uncertain. Trimming pared 3 bases from V and 0 bases from J, leaving 17 bases between. The CDR3 sequence is 18 residues long. Germline V gene data show CDR1 as LGHNA and CDR2 as YSLEER. CDR3 protein: CASSHAPISVATNEKLFF. The CDR3 region has the DNA TGCGCCAGCAGCCACGCACCCATTTCTGTCGCAACTAATGAAAAACTGTTTTTT.

The rearrangement links TRBV7-8 to TRBJ2-1; 10 bases match TRBD2. V lost 2 bases and J lost 0; bases outside the gene matches: 13. The CDR3 is 20 amino acids. Germline CDR1 is SGHVS and CDR2 is FQNEAQ. CDR3 DNA sequence: TGTGCCAGCAGCTTACTGGACACTAGCGGGGTCCGCAGCTCCTACAATGAGCAGTTCTTC. Protein sequence: CASSLLDTSGVRSSYNEQFF.

The CDR3 is CASSEARQDTQYF. The DNA of the CDR3 is TGTGCCAGCAGTGAAGCGCGGCAAGATACGCAGTATTTT. The chain uses TRBV6-1 and TRBJ2-3, with D uncertain. The CDR3 has 13 residues. The ends were cut back, 0 bases at V and 5 bases at J, with 6 bases in the middle. Germline-derived CDR1 and CDR2 are MNHNS and SASEGT.

V gene TRBV28 combines with J gene TRBJ1-2; 8 positions match TRBD1. This CDR3 region has 12 residues. V shed 1 base, J shed 14 bases, and the junction held 6 bases outside the gene matches. Germline lookup yields CDR1 MDHEN and CDR2 SYDVKM. This chain's CDR3 is CASSLSGQGLTF. CDR3 DNA: TGTGCCAGCAGTTTATCAGGACAGGGTTTAACCTTC.

The chain employs TRBV18 and TRBJ1-4, with 9 bases fitting TRBD1. Germline V CDR1 and CDR2: KGHSH, LQKENI. The CDR3 runs 14 residues. The J segment lost 7 bases and the V segment lost 6 bases, leaving 6 bases of the junction unmatched. The CDR3 protein is CASSLGQGGEKLFF. The CDR3 DNA reads as TGTGCCAGCTCTCTGGGACAGGGTGGTGAAAAACTGTTTTTT. The full variable domain, rest sourced from reference TRBV18 and TRBJ1-4, is NAGVMQNPRHLVRRRGQEARLRCSPMKGHSHVYWYRQLPEEGLKFMVYLQKENIIDESGMPKERFSAEFPKEGPSILRIQQVVRGDSAAYFCASSLGQGGEKLFFGSGTQLSVL.

The V and J genes are TRBV4-1 and TRBJ2-6; no clear D gene. V was cut by 2 bases and J by 2 bases, with 7 bases left in between. Germline CDR1 is MGHRA and CDR2 is YSYEKL. The CDR3 length is 15 residues. The CDR3 loop reads CASSQRTAGANVLTF. In DNA form, the CDR3 reads TGCGCCAGCAGCCAAAGGACGGCTGGGGCCAACGTCCTGACTTTC.

This clone was seen a single time. The chain recombines TRBV19 with TRBJ1-2; TRBD1 is a possible D gene (5 bases). The germline gives CDR1 LNHDA, CDR2 SQIVND (reference sequence). This CDR3 has 12 amino acids. The V end was cut by 8 bases, the J end by 2 bases, with 9 bases between. The CDR3 protein is CASFYRNYGYTF. Here the CDR3 DNA reads TGTGCCAGTTTTTACAGGAACTATGGCTACACCTTC.

The chain has TRBV3-1 (or the pseudogene TRBV3-2) and TRBJ2-7; TRBD2 matches at 12 bases. The length of the CDR3 is 18 residues. J gave up 0 bases and V 2 bases, and 8 bases lay outside the gene matches. From germline, CDR1 is LGHDT and CDR2 YNNKEL (reference sequence). The CDR3 loop is CASSQHGLAGSSSYEQYF. Written as DNA, the CDR3 is TGTGCCAGCAGCCAACATGGACTAGCGGGGTCCAGCTCCTACGAGCAGTACTTC.

The chain carries TRBV7-2 and TRBJ1-2; 10 bases agree with TRBD1. V lost 5 bases to trimming and J lost 8 bases; unmatched junction nucleotides: 8. Germline CDR1 and CDR2: SGHTA and FQGNSA. The CDR3 totals 14 residues. The CDR3, as DNA: TGTGCCAGCAGCCCATCAGGGACAGGGGTCGGCTACACCTTC. Its protein is CASSPSGTGVGYTF.

The J gene is TRBJ2-7, the V gene TRBV7-9; perhaps TRBD1 as D (5 bases). CDR1 and CDR2 from the germline V gene are SEHNR and FQNEAQ (reference sequence). The CDR3 contains 13 residues. Trimming removed 4 bases from V and 3 bases from J, with 10 bases in between. The CDR3 region is CASSSPDSYEQYF. The CDR3 bases are TGTGCCAGCAGCTCGCCTGACAGCTACGAGCAGTACTTC. Based on the CDR3 plus reference TRBV7-9 and TRBJ2-7, the full variable domain is DTGVSQNPRHKITKRGQNVTFRCDPISEHNRLYWYRQTLGQGPEFLTYFQNEAQLEKSRLLSDRFSAERPKGSFSTLEIQRTEQGDSAMYLCASSSPDSYEQYFGPGTRLTVT.

The chain joins TRBV7-9 to TRBJ2-5; D may be TRBD1 (5 bases). The germline V and J ends were trimmed by 5 bases and 8 bases, with 21 bases remaining between them. The CDR3 sequence is 15 residues long. Per the germline V gene, CDR1 is SEHNR and CDR2 is FQNEAQ (reference sequence). The CDR3 here is CASSLEVGADGTQYF. For the CDR3, the DNA is TGTGCCAGCAGCCTAGAGGTTGGGGCGGACGGTACCCAGTACTTC. Using reference TRBV7-9 and TRBJ2-5 for the parts outside the CDR3, the full variable domain is DTGVSQNPRHKITKRGQNVTFRCDPISEHNRLYWYRQTLGQGPEFLTYFQNEAQLEKSRLLSDRFSAERPKGSFSTLEIQRTEQGDSAMYLCASSLEVGADGTQYFGPGTRLLVL.

The chain employs TRBV12-3 or TRBV12-4 and TRBJ1-5, with D tentatively TRBD1 (5 bases). Deletions cut 3 bases from V and 7 bases from J, with 10 bases between. This CDR3 contains 13 residues. CDR3 bases: TGTGCCAGCAGTTTTGGGGGTCAGCAGCCCCAGCATTTT. Translated: CASSFGGQQPQHF.

This clone was found once. V is TRBV7-6 and J is TRBJ1-5; 8 nucleotides align to TRBD1. Germline CDR1 SGHVS, CDR2 FNYEAQ. V dropped 4 bases and J dropped 8; count of bases not matched to a gene: 7. This CDR3 is 14 amino acids long. The CDR3 DNA sequence: TGTGCCAGCAGCTCGCATCAGGGGGCCGAGCCCCAGCATTTT. This translates into CASSSHQGAEPQHF.

The chain employs TRBV12-3 or TRBV12-4 and TRBJ1-1; 7 bases align to TRBD1. The CDR3 is 13 residues long. The ends lost 1 base at V and 8 bases at J; junction bases unmatched: 4. The DNA for the CDR3 is TGTGCCAGCAGTTTAGGGGAGGGGGCAGAAGCTTTCTTT. Residues: CASSLGEGAEAFF.

The rearrangement joins TRBV7-8 to TRBJ1-5; D is uncertain. Trimming took off 8 bases at V and 7 bases at J, with 24 bases between the two ends. This CDR3 contains 16 residues. Germline CDR1 SGHVS, CDR2 FQNEAQ. CDR3 in DNA: TGTGCCAGCGCTGTAAACCCCTTCATGTCAATACAGCCCCAGCATTTT. Protein product: CASAVNPFMSIQPQHF.

Written as DNA, the CDR3 is TGCAGCGTCCACCCCGGACAGGGGTCCACTGAAGCTTTCTTT. Protein sequence: CSVHPGQGSTEAFF. The chain combines TRBV29-1 with TRBJ1-1, with TRBD1 identical over 9 bases. This CDR3 has 14 residues. The V gene end was trimmed by 6 bases and the J gene end by 4 bases; junction bases not matched to a gene: 9. CDR1 and CDR2 from the germline V gene are SQVTM and ANQGSEA.

V usage is TRBV28 and J usage is TRBJ1-2; 7 nucleotides match TRBD1. The CDR3 has 14 residues. CDR1 MDHEN and CDR2 SYDVKM come from the germline V gene. J was trimmed by 4 bases and V by 8 bases; bases with no gene match: 10. CDR3 sequence: CASRTDRVIYGYTF. The CDR3 DNA sequence: TGTGCCAGCCGAACCGACAGGGTGATCTATGGCTACACCTTC.

CDR3 DNA sequence: TGCGCCAGCAGCCGTACCGGACAGCTTAATTCACCCCTCCACTTT. This encodes CASSRTGQLNSPLHF. This sequence joins TRBV4-1 and TRBJ1-6; TRBD1 is a possible D gene (6 bases). CDR3 size: 15 residues. Trimming left V 4 bases short and J 6 bases short, with 13 bases between. Germline values: CDR1 MGHRA, CDR2 YSYEKL.